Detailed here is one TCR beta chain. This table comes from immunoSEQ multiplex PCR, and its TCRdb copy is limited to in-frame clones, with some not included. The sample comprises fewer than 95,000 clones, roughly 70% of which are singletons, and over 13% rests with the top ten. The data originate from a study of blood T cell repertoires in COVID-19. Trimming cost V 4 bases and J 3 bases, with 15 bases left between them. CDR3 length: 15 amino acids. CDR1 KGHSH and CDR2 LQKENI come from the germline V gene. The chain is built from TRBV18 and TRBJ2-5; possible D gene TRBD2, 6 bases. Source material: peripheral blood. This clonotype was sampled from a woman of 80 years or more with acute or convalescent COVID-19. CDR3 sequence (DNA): TGTGCCAGCTCACTGGGACTGACCTTGGAAGAGACCCAGTACTTC. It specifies CASSLGLTLEETQYF.